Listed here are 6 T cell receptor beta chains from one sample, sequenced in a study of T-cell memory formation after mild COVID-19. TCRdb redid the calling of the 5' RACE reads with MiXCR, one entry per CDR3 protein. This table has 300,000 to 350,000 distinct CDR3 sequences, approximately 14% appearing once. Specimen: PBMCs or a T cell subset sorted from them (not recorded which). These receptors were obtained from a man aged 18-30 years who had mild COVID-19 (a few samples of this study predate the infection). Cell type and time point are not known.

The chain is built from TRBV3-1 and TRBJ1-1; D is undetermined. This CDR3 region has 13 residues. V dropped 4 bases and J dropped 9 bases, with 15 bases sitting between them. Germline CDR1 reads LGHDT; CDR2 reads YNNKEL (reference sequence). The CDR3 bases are TGTGCCAGCAGCCCACGGGCCGACGTTCAAGCTTTCTTT. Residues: CASSPRADVQAFF. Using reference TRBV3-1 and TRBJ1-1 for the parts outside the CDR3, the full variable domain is DTAVSQTPKYLVTQMGNDKSIKCEQNLGHDTMYWYKQDSKKFLKIMFSYNNKELIINETVPNRFSPKSPDKAHLNLHINSLELGDSAVYFCASSPRADVQAFFGQGTRLTVV.

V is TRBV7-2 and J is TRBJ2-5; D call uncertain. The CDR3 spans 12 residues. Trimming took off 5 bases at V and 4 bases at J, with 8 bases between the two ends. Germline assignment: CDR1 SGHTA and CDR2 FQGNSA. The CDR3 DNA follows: TGTGCCAGCAGCGCCTACTCAGAGACCCAGTACTTC. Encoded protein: CASSAYSETQYF.

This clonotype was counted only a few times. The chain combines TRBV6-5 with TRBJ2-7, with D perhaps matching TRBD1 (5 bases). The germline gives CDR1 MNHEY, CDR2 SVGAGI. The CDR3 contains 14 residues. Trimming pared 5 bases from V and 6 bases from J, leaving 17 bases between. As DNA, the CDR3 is TGTGCCAGCAGTACTCCTCAGGGAACAGGCGAGCAGTACTTC. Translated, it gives CASSTPQGTGEQYF.

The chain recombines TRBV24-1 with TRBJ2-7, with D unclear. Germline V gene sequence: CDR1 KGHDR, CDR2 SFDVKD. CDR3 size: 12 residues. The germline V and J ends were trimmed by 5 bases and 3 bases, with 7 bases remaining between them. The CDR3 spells CATSGPSYEQYF. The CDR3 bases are TGTGCCACCAGTGGGCCAAGCTACGAGCAGTACTTC.

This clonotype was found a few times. The CDR3 DNA follows: TGTGCCACCAGTGATTCAAGGGGCAGGGGGCTTTATACGCAGTATTTT. Amino acids: CATSDSRGRGLYTQYF. J is TRBJ2-3 and V is TRBV24-1; 8 bases line up with TRBD1. This CDR3 is built from 16 residues. The germline CDR1 and CDR2 sequences are KGHDR and SFDVKD. Losses at the gene ends were 2 bases for V and 7 bases for J; bases not matched to a gene: 10.

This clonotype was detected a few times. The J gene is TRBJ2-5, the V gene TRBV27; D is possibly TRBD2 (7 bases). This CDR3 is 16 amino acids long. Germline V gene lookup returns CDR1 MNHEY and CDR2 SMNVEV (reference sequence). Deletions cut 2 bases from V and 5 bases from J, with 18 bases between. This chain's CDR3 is CASSLGRGRPRETQYF. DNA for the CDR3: TGTGCCAGCAGTTTAGGGCGGGGGCGGCCGCGGGAGACCCAGTACTTC.